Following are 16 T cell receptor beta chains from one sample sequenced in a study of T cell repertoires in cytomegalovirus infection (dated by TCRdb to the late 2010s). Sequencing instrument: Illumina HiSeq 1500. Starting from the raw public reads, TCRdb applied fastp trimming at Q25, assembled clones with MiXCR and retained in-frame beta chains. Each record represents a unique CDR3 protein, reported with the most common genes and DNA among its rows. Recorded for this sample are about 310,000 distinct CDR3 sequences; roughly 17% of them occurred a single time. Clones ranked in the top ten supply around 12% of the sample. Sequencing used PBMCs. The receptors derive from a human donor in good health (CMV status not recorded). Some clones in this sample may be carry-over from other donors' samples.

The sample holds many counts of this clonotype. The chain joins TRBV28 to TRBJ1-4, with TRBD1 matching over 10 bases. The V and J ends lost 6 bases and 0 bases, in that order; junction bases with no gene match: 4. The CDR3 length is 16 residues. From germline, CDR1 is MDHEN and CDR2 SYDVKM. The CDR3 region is CASSSTGGATNEKLFF. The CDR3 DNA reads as TGTGCCAGCAGCTCGACAGGGGGCGCAACTAATGAAAAACTGTTTTTT.

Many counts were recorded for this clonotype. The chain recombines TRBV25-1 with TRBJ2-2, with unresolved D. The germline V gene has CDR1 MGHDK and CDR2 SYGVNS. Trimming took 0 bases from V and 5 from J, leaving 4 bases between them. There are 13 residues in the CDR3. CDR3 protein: CASSEYSTGELFF. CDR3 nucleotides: TGTGCCAGCAGTGAATATAGTACCGGGGAGCTGTTTTTT.

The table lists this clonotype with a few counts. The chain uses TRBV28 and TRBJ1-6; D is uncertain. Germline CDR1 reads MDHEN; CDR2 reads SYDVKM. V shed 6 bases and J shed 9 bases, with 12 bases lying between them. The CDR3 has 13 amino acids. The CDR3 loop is CASSSPGVSPLHF. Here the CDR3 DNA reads TGTGCCAGCAGCTCTCCGGGCGTTTCACCCCTCCACTTT.

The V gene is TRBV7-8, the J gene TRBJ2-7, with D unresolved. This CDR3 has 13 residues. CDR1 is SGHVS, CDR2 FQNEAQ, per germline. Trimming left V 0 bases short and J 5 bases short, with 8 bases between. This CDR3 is CASSLAGRHEQYF. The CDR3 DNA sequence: TGTGCCAGCAGCTTAGCAGGCAGGCACGAGCAGTACTTC.

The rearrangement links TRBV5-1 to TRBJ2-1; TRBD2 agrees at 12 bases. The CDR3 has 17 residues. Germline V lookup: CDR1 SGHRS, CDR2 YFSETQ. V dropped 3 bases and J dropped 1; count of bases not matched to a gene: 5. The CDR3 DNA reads TGCGCCAGCAGCTCACCCGGACTAGCGGGGTCCTACAATGAGCAGTTCTTC. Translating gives CASSSPGLAGSYNEQFF. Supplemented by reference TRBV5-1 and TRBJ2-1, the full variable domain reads KAGVTQTPRYLIKTRGQQVTLSCSPISGHRSVSWYQQTPGQGLQFLFEYFSETQRNKGNFPGRFSGRQFSNSRSEMNVSTLELGDSALYLCASSSPGLAGSYNEQFFGPGTRLTVL.

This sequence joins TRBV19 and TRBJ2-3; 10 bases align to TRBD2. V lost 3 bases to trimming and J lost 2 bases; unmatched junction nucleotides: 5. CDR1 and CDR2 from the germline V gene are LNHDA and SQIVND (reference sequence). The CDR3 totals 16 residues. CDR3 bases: TGTGCCAGTAGTATTGAGGGACTAGCGATCACAGATACGCAGTATTTT. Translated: CASSIEGLAITDTQYF.

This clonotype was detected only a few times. CDR3 residues: CASSPGEGQPQHF. CDR3 DNA sequence: TGTGCCAGCTCACCTGGTGAGGGTCAGCCCCAGCATTTT. The chain joins TRBV18 to TRBJ1-5; D call uncertain. Per the germline V gene, CDR1 is KGHSH and CDR2 is LQKENI. The CDR3 is 13 residues long. V lost 3 bases and J 6 bases, leaving 9 bases between the germline ends.

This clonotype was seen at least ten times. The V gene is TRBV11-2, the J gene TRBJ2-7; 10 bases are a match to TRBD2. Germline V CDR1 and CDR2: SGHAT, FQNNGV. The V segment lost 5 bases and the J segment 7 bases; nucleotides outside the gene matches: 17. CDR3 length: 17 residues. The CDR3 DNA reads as TGTGCCAGCAGCGAAGGATTAGCGGGGGGACACCGGGGTGAGCAGTACTTC. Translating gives CASSEGLAGGHRGEQYF.

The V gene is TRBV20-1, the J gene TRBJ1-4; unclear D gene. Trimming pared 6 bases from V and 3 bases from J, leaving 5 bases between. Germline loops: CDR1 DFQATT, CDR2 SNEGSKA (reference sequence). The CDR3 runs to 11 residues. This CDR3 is CSAPSNEKLFF. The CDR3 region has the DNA TGCAGTGCACCATCTAATGAAAAACTGTTTTTT.

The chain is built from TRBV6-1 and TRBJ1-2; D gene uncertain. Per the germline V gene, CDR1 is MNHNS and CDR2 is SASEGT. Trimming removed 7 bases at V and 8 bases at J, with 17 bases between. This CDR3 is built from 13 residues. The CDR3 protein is CASTTTKNRGYTF. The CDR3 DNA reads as TGTGCCAGCACCACTACCAAGAATAGGGGCTACACCTTC.

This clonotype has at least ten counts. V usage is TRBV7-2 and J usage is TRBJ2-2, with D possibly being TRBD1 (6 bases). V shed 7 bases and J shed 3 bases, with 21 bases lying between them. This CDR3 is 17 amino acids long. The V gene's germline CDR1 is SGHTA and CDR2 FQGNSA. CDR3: CASTIPIRAGDTGELFF. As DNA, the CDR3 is TGTGCCAGCACCATCCCAATCCGGGCAGGGGACACCGGGGAGCTGTTTTTT.

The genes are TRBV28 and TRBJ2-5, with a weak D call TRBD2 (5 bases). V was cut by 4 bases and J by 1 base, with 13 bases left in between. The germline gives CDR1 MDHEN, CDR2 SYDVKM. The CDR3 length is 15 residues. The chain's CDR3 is CASSSGSGFQETQYF. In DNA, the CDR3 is TGTGCCAGCAGTTCAGGTTCGGGGTTCCAAGAGACCCAGTACTTC.

The CDR3 region is CASSVSGAGAVYEQYF. In DNA form, the CDR3 reads TGTGCCAGCAGCGTATCGGGGGCTGGAGCGGTTTACGAGCAGTACTTC. This chain connects TRBV9 to TRBJ2-7; tentatively, D is TRBD1 or TRBD2 (6 bases each). The germline V gene encodes CDR1 SGDLS and CDR2 YYNGEE. The CDR3 loop spans 16 amino acids. V was clipped by 1 base and J by 4 bases, with 18 bases between them.

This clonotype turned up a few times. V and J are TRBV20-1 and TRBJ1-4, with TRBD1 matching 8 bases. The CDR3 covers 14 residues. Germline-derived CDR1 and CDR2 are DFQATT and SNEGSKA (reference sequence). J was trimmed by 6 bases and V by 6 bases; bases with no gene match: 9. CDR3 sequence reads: CSASQGARYEKLFF. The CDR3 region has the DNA TGCAGTGCGTCTCAGGGGGCGCGGTATGAAAAACTGTTTTTT.

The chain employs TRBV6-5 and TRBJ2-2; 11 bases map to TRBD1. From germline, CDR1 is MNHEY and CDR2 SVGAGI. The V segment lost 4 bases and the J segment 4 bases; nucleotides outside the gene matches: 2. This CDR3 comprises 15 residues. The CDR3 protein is CASSWTGGVTGELFF. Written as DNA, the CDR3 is TGTGCCAGCAGTTGGACAGGGGGCGTCACCGGGGAGCTGTTTTTT.

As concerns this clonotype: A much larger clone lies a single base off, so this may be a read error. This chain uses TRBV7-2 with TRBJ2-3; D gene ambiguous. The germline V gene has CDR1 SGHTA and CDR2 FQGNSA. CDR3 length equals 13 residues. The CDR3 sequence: CGSSFSDTDTQYF. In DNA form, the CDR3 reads TGTGGCAGCAGCTTTTCGGACACAGATACGCAGTATTTT.